This T cell receptor beta chain was identified during a study of T cell changes during pregnancy in multiple sclerosis. Produced via immunoSEQ multiplex PCR; TCRdb's table is partial and in-frame only. Of some 29,000 clones listed, about 88% are singletons. The TCR sequence derives from a female donor with multiple sclerosis, enrolled in a pregnancy study. The starting material was CD8+ T cells from peripheral blood mononuclear cells, obtained after pregnancy.

The CDR3, as DNA: TGTGCCAGCAGAACAGGCGCAAATGAAAAACTGTTTTTT. This gives the protein CASRTGANEKLFF. This chain connects TRBV7-9 to TRBJ1-4; D is possibly TRBD1 (5 bases). The CDR3 extends over 13 amino acids. The V and J ends lost 6 bases and 5 bases respectively, with 10 bases between them. Looked up from germline, CDR1 is SEHNR and CDR2 is FQNEAQ (reference sequence).